Listed below are T cell receptor beta chains from one sample, sequenced in a study of cytomegalovirus exposure and HLA in healthy donors. The table came from immunoSEQ multiplex PCR; TCRdb's copy has only in-frame clones and leaves some out. The sample contains around 200,000 clones, 75% to 85% of which appear only once. Sample: PBMCs. The receptors shown here come from a woman aged 55-75 years in good health and CMV-seropositive. CDR3s include the opening cysteine and the closing phenylalanine or tryptophan. Each record gives: clone size, V gene, CDR3 length, D gene, J gene, CDR3 DNA, CDR3 protein. D genes are given only for firm matches. The size of a clone is reported for some rows only, either as once, few or many, or as a class for expanded clones.

NA	TRBV7-9	16	NA	TRBJ1-4	TGTGCCAGCAGGCTCGGAGGTGCGGGCGGGAGAGAAAAACTGTTTTTT	CASRLGGAGGREKLFF
NA	TRBV18	14	NA	TRBJ2-7	TGTGCCAGCGCAAAGGACAGAAACGCCTACGAGCAGTACTTC	CASAKDRNAYEQYF
NA	TRBV2	13	NA	TRBJ2-2	TGTGCCAGCAGGGTCCGGGACACCGGGGAGCTGTTTTTT	CASRVRDTGELFF
NA	TRBV29-1	13	TRBD2	TRBJ2-3	TGCAGCGTTGGCGCGGGAGGACCAGATACGCAGTATTTT	CSVGAGGPDTQYF
NA	TRBV28	14	NA	TRBJ2-7	TGTGCCAGCAGTTTATACGTTCCAGGGAACGAGCAGTACTTC	CASSLYVPGNEQYF
NA	TRBV7-2	14	NA	TRBJ2-7	TGTGCCAGCAGCTTAGACGGCGGCGTCTACGAGCAGTACTTC	CASSLDGGVYEQYF
NA	TRBV7-9	18	TRBD2	TRBJ2-1	TGTGCCAGCAGCACAGACAGGTCCCCTAGCGGGCCATACAATGAGCAGTTCTTC	CASSTDRSPSGPYNEQFF
NA	TRBV7-2	15	NA	TRBJ2-5	TGTGCCAGCAGCTTAATGGGAAGCGGACAAGAGACCCAGTACTTC	CASSLMGSGQETQYF
NA	TRBV6-1	15	TRBD1	TRBJ1-1	TGTGCCAGCACTACGACAGGGGGCCTGAACACTGAAGCTTTCTTT	CASTTTGGLNTEAFF
NA	TRBV10-2	12	NA	TRBJ1-1	TGCGCCAGCAGTGAGCAGGTCACTGAAGCTTTCTTT	CASSEQVTEAFF
NA	TRBV5-1	15	NA	TRBJ2-2	TGCGCCAGCAGCTTGGCCCCTGGAGTTGTCGGGGAGCTGTTTTTT	CASSLAPGVVGELFF
few	TRBV5-4	12	TRBD1	TRBJ1-2	TGTGCCAGCAGCCCAGGGGGGTATGGCTACACCTTC	CASSPGGYGYTF
NA	TRBV7-7	15	TRBD1	TRBJ2-1	TGTGCCAGCAGCTTAGAGCAGGGGGCGGTCAATGAGCAGTTCTTC	CASSLEQGAVNEQFF
NA	TRBV30	13	TRBD2	TRBJ2-1	TGTGCCTGGAGTGGGGGACTAGCGGGAGAGCAGTTCTTC	CAWSGGLAGEQFF
NA	TRBV4-1	16	TRBD2	TRBJ2-5	TGCGCCAGCAGCCAAGGACTAGCGGGGGGGCAAGAGACCCAGTACTTC	CASSQGLAGGQETQYF
NA	TRBV4-2	18	TRBD2	TRBJ2-3	TGTGCCAGCAGCCAAGGGCTAGCGGGAGGGCCTAGCACAGATACGCAGTATTTT	CASSQGLAGGPSTDTQYF
NA	TRBV7-9	12	NA	TRBJ2-7	TGTGCCAGCAGCCCTCAAGGCGGCGAGCAGTACTTC	CASSPQGGEQYF
NA	TRBV7-2	15	TRBD2	TRBJ2-1	TGTGCCAGCAGCTTGGAGCGGGGGGTCTACAATGAGCAGTTCTTC	CASSLERGVYNEQFF
NA	TRBV19	14	TRBD1	TRBJ2-3	TGTGCCAGGGACAGGGGGAGTGGCACAGATACGCAGTATTTT	CARDRGSGTDTQYF
NA	TRBV7-9	15	TRBD2	TRBJ2-1	TGTGCCAGCAGCTTACTAGCGGGGACCTACAATGAGCAGTTCTTC	CASSLLAGTYNEQFF
NA	TRBV7-8	15	NA	TRBJ2-1	TGTGCCAGCAGCTTAGGAGCGTCAGACTACAATGAGCAGTTCTTC	CASSLGASDYNEQFF
NA	TRBV5-5	13	NA	TRBJ1-4	TGTGCCAGCAGCGCGGGGGGGTACGAAAAACTGTTTTTT	CASSAGGYEKLFF
NA	TRBV19	15	TRBD1	TRBJ2-7	TGTGCCAGTAGTACCCAAGGACAGGGTTTAGGCGAGCAGTACTTC	CASSTQGQGLGEQYF
NA	TRBV30	13	NA	TRBJ1-5	TGTGCCTGGAATGCGTATAGCAATCAGCCCCAGCATTTT	CAWNAYSNQPQHF